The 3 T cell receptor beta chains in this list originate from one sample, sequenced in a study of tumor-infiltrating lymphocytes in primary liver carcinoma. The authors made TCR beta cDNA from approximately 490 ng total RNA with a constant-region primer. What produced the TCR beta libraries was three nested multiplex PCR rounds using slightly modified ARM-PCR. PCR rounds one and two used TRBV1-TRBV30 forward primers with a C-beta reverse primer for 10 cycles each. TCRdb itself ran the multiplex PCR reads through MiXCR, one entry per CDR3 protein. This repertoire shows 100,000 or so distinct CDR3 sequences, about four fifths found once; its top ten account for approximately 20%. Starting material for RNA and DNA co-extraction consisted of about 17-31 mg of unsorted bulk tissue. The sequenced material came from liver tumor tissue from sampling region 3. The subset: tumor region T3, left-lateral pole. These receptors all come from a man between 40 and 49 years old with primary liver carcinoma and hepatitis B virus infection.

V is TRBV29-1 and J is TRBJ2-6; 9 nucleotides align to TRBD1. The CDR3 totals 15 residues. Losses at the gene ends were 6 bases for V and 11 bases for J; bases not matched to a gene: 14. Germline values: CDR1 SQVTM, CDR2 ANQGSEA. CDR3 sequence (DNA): TGCAGCGTGGGACAGGGCCCCTCTGGTGCCGACGTCCTGACTTTC. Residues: CSVGQGPSGADVLTF.

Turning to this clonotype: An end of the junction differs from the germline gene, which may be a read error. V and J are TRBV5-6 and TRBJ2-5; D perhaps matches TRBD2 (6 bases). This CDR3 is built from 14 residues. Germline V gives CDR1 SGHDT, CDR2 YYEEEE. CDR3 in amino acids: CASSLRQGGETQYF. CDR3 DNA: TGTGCCAGCAGCTTACGGCAGGGAGGTGAGACCCAGTATTTC.

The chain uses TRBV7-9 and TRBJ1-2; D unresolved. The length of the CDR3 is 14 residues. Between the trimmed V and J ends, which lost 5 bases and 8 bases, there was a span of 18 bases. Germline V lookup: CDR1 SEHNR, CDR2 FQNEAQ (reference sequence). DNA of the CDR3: TGTGCCAGCAGCCGAGCTGGGGTGTATGAAGGCTACACCTTC. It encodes CASSRAGVYEGYTF. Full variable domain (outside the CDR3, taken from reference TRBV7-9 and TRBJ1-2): DTGVSQNPRHKITKRGQNVTFRCDPISEHNRLYWYRQTLGQGPEFLTYFQNEAQLEKSRLLSDRFSAERPKGSFSTLEIQRTEQGDSAMYLCASSRAGVYEGYTFGSGTRLTVV.